This T cell receptor (beta chain) came from a study of T cell responses to AZD1222 COVID-19 vaccine. Study-wide points: Nearly half of spike-specific TCRs reportedly target unmutated variant regions. Scientists sampled the repertoires only once the peak T cell response had passed. White British people made up most donors, females outnumbered males, and clonal diversity was possibly underestimated.

This table comes from immunoSEQ multiplex PCR, and its TCRdb copy is limited to in-frame clones, with some not included. The sample yields about 160,000 clones, roughly 90% seen once. The germline CDR1 and CDR2 sequences are MGHRA and YSYEKL. After removal of 3 bases from V and 1 base from J, the junction contained 5 bases not matched to a gene. The CDR3 extends over 17 amino acids. On this clone itself: Its antigen is currently unknown.

Sequencing used peripheral blood, obtained 28 days after the second AZD1222 dose. The receptor's source is an adult who received the AZD1222 COVID-19 vaccine. The V and J genes are TRBV4-1 and TRBJ2-2; 10 nucleotides align to TRBD2. The DNA of the CDR3 is TGCGCCAGCAGCCAGAGCGGGGGGGCTGGGAACACCGGGGAGCTGTTTTTT. Residues: CASSQSGGAGNTGELFF.